This T cell receptor beta chain comes out of a study of molecular identifiers for immune sequencing clone quantification. This clonotype has ten or more counts. TCRdb redid the calling of the PCR reads with MiXCR, one entry per CDR3 protein. The sample includes 550,000 to 750,000 distinct CDR3 sequences, 20% of them seen just once. The naive CD8 libraries originated from between roughly 19,000 and 1,100,000 sorted cells and drew on 10%, 30% or 50% RNA. Sequencing was carried out using naive CD8+ T cells from blood, with Jurkat cell RNA spiked in. Subset of the sample: FACS-sorted CD8+CD4-CCR7+CD45RA+ naive T cells. This receptor was obtained from a human donor in good health. Some libraries in this study had Jurkat cell RNA spiked in.

The CDR3 here is CSASPGHPYEQYF. The CDR3 nucleotides read TGCAGTGCCTCGCCGGGACATCCCTACGAGCAGTACTTC. The chain couples TRBV20-1 to TRBJ2-7, with D possibly TRBD1 on 6 matching bases. Trimming stripped 6 bases from V and 2 bases from J, with 14 bases between. From germline, CDR1 is DFQATT and CDR2 SNEGSKA (reference sequence). The CDR3 contains 13 residues.